A few counts support the clone carrying this T cell receptor beta chain. The record originates from a study of blood T cells in healthy people across ages. Alongside a J-beta primer mix, a sample-barcoded 5' primer served in a second PCR lasting roughly 7 to 11 cycles. TCRdb re-called the 5' RACE reads through MiXCR, storing one row per CDR3 protein. The sample yields 550,000 to 700,000 distinct CDR3 sequences, 25% to 30% seen once. This CDR3 has 12 amino acids. From germline, CDR1 is SGDLS and CDR2 YYNGEE. Trimming left V 0 bases short and J 6 bases short, with 3 bases between. The sequence came from a woman between 65 and 79 years old in good health. The sequenced sample was blood. The rearrangement joins TRBV9 to TRBJ2-2; no clear D gene. CDR3 in DNA: TGTGCCAGCAGCGTAGGGTCCGGGGAGCTGTTTTTT. Its protein is CASSVGSGELFF.